Detailed here is one T cell receptor (beta chain). The CDR3 consists of 17 residues. Deletions cut 0 bases from V and 4 bases from J, with 16 bases between. Germline values: CDR1 WSHSY, CDR2 SAAADI. This sample stems from a study of cytomegalovirus exposure and HLA in healthy donors. Amplification used 60 Vbeta primers and 13 Jbeta primers. The assay was immunoSEQ multiplex PCR, and TCRdb's table has in-frame clones only and misses some. The table includes about 150,000 clones, about three quarters detected once. The sequencing sample was made of PBMCs. This sequence originates from a young woman in good health and CMV-seronegative. The chain employs TRBV10-2 and TRBJ1-5; a possible D gene is TRBD1 (6 bases). CDR3 protein: CASSESGGGTGNQPQHF. DNA for the CDR3: TGCGCCAGCAGTGAGTCAGGGGGGGGGACGGGAAATCAGCCCCAGCATTTT.